Only a few counts were recorded for the clone carrying this T cell receptor beta chain. This sample is part of a study of naive and memory T cell subsets. Both TRBC1 and TRBC2 were covered by a beta constant-region primer of two equimolar oligonucleotides. Each CDR3 protein is one row after TCRdb ran MiXCR on the UMI-ligation and nested PCR reads. The sample carries about 150,000 distinct CDR3 sequences, over 15% recorded once. Between the trimmed V and J ends, which lost 6 bases and 8 bases, there was a span of 11 bases. The CDR3 length is 11 residues. CDR1 DFQATT and CDR2 SNEGSKA come from the germline V gene (reference sequence).

The chain joins TRBV20-1 to TRBJ2-1, with D tentatively TRBD2 (5 bases). The sequenced sample consisted of naive CD4+ T cells from blood. The sequence was obtained from a human donor in good health. In DNA form, the CDR3 reads TGCAGTGCCCTCCAGAGGGATGAGCAGTTCTTC. This encodes CSALQRDEQFF.